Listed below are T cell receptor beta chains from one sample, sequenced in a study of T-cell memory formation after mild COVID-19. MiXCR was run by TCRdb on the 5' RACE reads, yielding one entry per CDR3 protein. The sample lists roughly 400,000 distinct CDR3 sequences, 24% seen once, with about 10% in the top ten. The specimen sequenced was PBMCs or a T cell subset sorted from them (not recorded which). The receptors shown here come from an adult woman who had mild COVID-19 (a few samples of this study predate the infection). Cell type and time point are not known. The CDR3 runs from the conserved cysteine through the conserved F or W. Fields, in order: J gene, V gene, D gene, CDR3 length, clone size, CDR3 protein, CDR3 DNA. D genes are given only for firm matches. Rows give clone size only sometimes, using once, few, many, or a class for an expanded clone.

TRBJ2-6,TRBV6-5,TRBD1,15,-,CASRTDRGQINVLTF,TGTGCCAGCCGAACCGACAGGGGCCAAATTAACGTCCTGACTTTC
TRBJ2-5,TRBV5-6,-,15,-,CASSLVGHLQETQYF,TGTGCCAGCAGCTTAGTAGGGCATCTTCAAGAGACCCAGTACTTC
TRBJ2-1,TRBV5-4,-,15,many,CASSFRNEGHNEQFF,TGTGCCAGCAGCTTTCGCAACGAAGGACACAATGAGCAGTTCTTC
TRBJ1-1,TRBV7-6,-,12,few,CASSGMNTEAFF,TGTGCCAGCAGCGGGATGAACACTGAAGCTTTCTTT
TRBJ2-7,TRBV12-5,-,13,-,CASGPMGTREQYF,TGTGCTAGTGGTCCCATGGGGACGAGGGAGCAGTACTTC
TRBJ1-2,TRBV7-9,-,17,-,CASSLEGPARANYGYTF,TGTGCCAGCAGCTTAGAGGGTCCAGCCCGAGCAAACTATGGCTACACCTTC
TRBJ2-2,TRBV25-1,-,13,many,CASSGGVIGELFF,TGTGCCAGCAGTGGAGGGGTTATCGGGGAGCTGTTTTTT
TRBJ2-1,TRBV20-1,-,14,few,CSARGQMRYNEQFF,TGCAGTGCTAGAGGTCAGATGAGGTACAATGAGCAGTTCTTC
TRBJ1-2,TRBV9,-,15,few,CASSVDRGSYYGYTF,TGTGCCAGCAGCGTAGACCGGGGGTCCTACTATGGCTACACCTTC
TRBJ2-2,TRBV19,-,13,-,CASGTIRTGELFF,TGTGCCAGCGGGACCATTAGGACCGGGGAGCTGTTTTTT
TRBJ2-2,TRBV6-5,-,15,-,CASRTTGYRTGELFF,TGTGCCAGCAGGACTACAGGGTATCGCACCGGGGAGCTGTTTTTT
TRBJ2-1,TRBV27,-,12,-,CASSLDSLYQFF,TGTGCCAGCAGTTTAGACTCCTTGTACCAGTTCTTC
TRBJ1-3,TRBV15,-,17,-,CATSRDLSPSRGNTIYF,TGTGCCACCAGCAGAGATCTGTCACCTTCGAGGGGAAACACCATATATTTT
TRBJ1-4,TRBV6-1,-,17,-,CASKGYVGGPTNEKLFF,TGTGCCAGCAAGGGATACGTTGGGGGACCAACTAATGAAAAACTGTTTTTT
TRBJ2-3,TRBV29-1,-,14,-,CSVDAGINTDTQYF,TGCAGCGTTGATGCAGGGATCAACACAGATACGCAGTATTTT
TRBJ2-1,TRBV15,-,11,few,CATRQYNEQFF,TGTGCCACCAGGCAGTACAATGAGCAGTTCTTC
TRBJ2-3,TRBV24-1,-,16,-,CATSDPDRPSTDTQYF,TGTGCCACCAGTGATCCTGACAGGCCTAGCACAGATACGCAGTATTTT
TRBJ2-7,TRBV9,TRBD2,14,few,CASSSGTSAYEQYF,TGTGCCAGCAGCAGCGGGACTAGCGCCTACGAGCAGTACTTC
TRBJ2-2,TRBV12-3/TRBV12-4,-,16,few,CASNSLARGGTGELFF,TGTGCCAGCAATTCCCTAGCCAGGGGTGGCACCGGGGAGCTGTTTTTT
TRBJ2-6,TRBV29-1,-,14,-,CSIRTGPGANVLTF,TGCAGCATTCGCACAGGGCCAGGGGCCAACGTCCTGACTTTC
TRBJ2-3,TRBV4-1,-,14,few,CASSQVGRTDTQYF,TGCGCCAGCAGCCAAGTAGGACGCACAGATACGCAGTATTTT
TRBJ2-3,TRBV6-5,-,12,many,CASGGAQDTQYF,TGTGCCAGTGGGGGGGCCCAAGATACGCAGTATTTT
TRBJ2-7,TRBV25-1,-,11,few,CASSAPHEQYF,TGTGCCAGCAGTGCTCCGCACGAGCAGTACTTC
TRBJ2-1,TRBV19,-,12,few,CASRQGRNEQFF,TGTGCCAGTAGGCAGGGCCGCAATGAGCAGTTCTTC
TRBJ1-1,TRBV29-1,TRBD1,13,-,CSAWDRGYTEAFF,TGCAGCGCCTGGGACAGGGGCTACACTGAAGCTTTCTTT
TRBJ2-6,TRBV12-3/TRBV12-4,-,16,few,CASSPLTGRGANVLTF,TGTGCCAGCAGTCCGCTAACAGGGAGGGGGGCCAACGTCCTGACTTTC
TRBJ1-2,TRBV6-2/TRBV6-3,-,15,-,CASSYPGRGDYGYTF,TGTGCCAGCAGTTACCCAGGGCGCGGGGACTATGGCTACACCTTC
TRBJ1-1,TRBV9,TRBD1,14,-,CASSVGGQATEAFF,TGTGCCAGCAGCGTAGGGGGACAGGCGACTGAAGCTTTCTTT
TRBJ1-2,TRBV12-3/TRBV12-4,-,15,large,CASSSDRKPSYGYTF,TGTGCCAGCAGCTCCGACAGGAAACCCTCCTATGGCTACACCTTC
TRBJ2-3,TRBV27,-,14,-,CASSSGVSTDTQYF,TGTGCCAGCAGTTCTGGGGTCAGCACAGATACGCAGTATTTT
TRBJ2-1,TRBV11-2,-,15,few,CASSHRDPTYNEQFF,TGTGCCAGCAGCCACCGGGACCCAACCTACAATGAGCAGTTCTTC
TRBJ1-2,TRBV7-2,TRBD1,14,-,CASSPGQGAVGYTF,TGTGCCAGCAGCCCAGGACAGGGGGCGGTGGGCTACACCTTC
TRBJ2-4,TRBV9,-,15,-,CASSVSPAAKNIQYF,TGTGCCAGCAGCGTATCTCCGGCAGCCAAAAACATTCAGTACTTC
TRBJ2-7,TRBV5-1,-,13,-,CASSRDNSYEQYF,TGCGCCAGCAGCCGGGACAACTCCTACGAGCAGTACTTC
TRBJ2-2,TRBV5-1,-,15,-,CASSMGTINTGELFF,TGCGCCAGCAGTATGGGGACCATCAACACCGGGGAGCTGTTTTTT
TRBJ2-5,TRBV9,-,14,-,CASSPVGGRETQYF,TGTGCCAGCAGCCCTGTAGGGGGGCGTGAGACCCAGTACTTC
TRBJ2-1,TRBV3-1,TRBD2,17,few,CASSRALAARSQGAEFF,TGTGCCAGCAGCCGCGCCCTAGCGGCTAGGAGCCAGGGTGCGGAGTTCTTC
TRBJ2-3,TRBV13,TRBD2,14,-,CASSFSGSKDTQYF,TGTGCCAGCAGCTTTAGCGGGAGTAAAGATACGCAGTATTTT
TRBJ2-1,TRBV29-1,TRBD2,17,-,CSVEGGTSGKVSDEQFF,TGCAGCGTTGAAGGCGGGACTAGCGGGAAGGTATCCGATGAGCAGTTCTTC
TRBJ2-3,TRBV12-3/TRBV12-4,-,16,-,CASSLYYGTLEDTQYF,TGTGCCAGCAGTTTATACTACGGAACCCTGGAAGATACGCAGTATTTT
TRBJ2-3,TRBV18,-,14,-,CASSPSPSKDTQYF,TGTGCCAGCTCACCATCCCCGAGTAAGGATACGCAGTATTTT
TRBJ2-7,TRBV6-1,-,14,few,CASSEVQGTYEQYF,TGTGCCAGCAGTGAGGTTCAGGGAACATACGAGCAGTACTTC
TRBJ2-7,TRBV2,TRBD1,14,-,CATKKQGYDGEQYF,TGTGCGACAAAAAAACAGGGGTATGATGGCGAGCAGTACTTC
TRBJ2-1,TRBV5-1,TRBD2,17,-,CASRMESTSGGASEQFF,TGCGCCAGCAGAATGGAAAGTACTAGCGGGGGGGCGAGCGAGCAGTTCTTC
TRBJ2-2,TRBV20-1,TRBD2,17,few,CSAPLRSGVGDTGELFF,TGCAGTGCTCCCTTGAGGAGCGGGGTAGGGGACACCGGGGAGCTGTTTTTT
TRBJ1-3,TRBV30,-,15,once,CAWSVGGASGNTIYF,TGTGCCTGGAGTGTAGGCGGGGCCTCTGGAAACACCATATATTTT
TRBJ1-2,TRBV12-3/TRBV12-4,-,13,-,CASSSGRPGGYTF,TGTGCCAGCAGCTCTGGACGTCCGGGGGGCTACACCTTC
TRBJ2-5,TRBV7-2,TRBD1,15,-,CASSLAWTGVETQYF,TGTGCCAGCAGCTTAGCTTGGACAGGGGTGGAGACCCAGTACTTC
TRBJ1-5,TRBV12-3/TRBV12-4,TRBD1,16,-,CASSDRTGGGNQPQHF,TGTGCCAGCAGTGACAGGACAGGGGGCGGCAATCAGCCCCAGCATTTT
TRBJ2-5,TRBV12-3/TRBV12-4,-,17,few,CASSPTLGRRNQETQYF,TGTGCCAGCAGTCCTACCCTGGGTCGGCGAAACCAAGAGACCCAGTACTTC
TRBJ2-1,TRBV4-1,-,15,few,CASSQVPSSYNEQFF,TGCGCCAGCAGCCAAGTTCCGAGCTCCTACAATGAGCAGTTCTTC
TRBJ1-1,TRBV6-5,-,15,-,CASSYRRGGNTEAFF,TGTGCCAGCAGTTACCGCCGGGGGGGGAACACTGAAGCTTTCTTT
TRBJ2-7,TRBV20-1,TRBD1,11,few,CSAKTGYEQYF,TGCAGTGCGAAGACAGGGTACGAGCAGTACTTC
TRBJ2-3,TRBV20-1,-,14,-,CSARPGRSTDTQYF,TGCAGTGCTAGACCGGGACGAAGCACAGATACGCAGTATTTT
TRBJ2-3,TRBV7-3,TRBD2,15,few,CASSLAGAVTDTQYF,TGTGCCAGCAGCCTAGCGGGCGCGGTCACAGATACGCAGTATTTT
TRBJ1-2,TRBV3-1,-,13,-,CASSRGTRDLLYF,TGTGCCAGCAGCCGGGGGACGAGGGACCTCCTTTACTTC
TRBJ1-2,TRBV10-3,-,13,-,CAITGTPNYGYTF,TGTGCCATCACCGGGACACCCAACTATGGCTACACCTTC
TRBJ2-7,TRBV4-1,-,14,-,CASSRSGASYEQYF,TGCGCCAGCAGCCGCTCGGGGGCCTCCTACGAGCAGTACTTC
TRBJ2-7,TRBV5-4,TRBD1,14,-,CASSFGTGVGEQYF,TGTGCCAGCAGCTTCGGGACAGGGGTAGGTGAGCAGTACTTC
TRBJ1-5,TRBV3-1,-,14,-,CASSPQGWDQPQHF,TGTGCCAGCAGCCCGCAGGGATGGGATCAGCCCCAGCATTTT